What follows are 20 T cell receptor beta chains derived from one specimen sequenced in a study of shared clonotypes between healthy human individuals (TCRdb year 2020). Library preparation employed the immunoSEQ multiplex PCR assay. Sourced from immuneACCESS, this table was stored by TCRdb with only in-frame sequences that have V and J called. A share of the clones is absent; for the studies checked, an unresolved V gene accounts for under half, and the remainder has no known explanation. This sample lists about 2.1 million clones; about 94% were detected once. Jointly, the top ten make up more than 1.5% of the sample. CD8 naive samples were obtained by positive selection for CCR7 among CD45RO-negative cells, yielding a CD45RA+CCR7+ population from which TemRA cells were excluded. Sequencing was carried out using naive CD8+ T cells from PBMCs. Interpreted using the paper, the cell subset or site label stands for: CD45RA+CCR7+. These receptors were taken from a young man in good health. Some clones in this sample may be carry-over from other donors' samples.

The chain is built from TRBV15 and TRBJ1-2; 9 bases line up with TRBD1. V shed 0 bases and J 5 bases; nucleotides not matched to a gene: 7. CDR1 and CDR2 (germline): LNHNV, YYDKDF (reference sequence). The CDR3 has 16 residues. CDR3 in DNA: TGTGCCACCAGCAGAGATGGTTACAGGGGGCTTTATGGCTACACCTTC. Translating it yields CATSRDGYRGLYGYTF.

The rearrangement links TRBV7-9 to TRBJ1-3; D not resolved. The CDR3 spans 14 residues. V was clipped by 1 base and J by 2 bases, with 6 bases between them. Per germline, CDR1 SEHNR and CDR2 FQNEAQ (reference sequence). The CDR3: CASSLGMAGNTIYF. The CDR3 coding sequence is TGTGCCAGCAGCTTAGGGATGGCTGGAAACACCATATATTTT.

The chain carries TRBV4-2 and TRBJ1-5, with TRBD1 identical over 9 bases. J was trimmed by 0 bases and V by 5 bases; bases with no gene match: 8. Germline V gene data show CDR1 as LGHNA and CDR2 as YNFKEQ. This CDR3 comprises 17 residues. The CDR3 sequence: CASSSTGGVYSNQPQHF. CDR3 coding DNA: TGTGCCAGCAGCTCTACAGGGGGCGTCTATAGCAATCAGCCCCAGCATTTT.

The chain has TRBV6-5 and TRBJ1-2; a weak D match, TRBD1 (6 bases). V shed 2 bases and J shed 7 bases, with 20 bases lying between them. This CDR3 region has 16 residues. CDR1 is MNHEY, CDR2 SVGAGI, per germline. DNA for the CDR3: TGTGCCAGCAGTTACAGGGCGGGGGCGCCTGGTGGTGGCTACACCTTC. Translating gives CASSYRAGAPGGGYTF.

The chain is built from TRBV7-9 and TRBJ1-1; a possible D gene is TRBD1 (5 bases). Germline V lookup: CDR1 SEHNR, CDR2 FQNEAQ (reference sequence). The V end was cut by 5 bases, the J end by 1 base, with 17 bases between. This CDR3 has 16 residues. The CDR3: CASSLTLMGGNTEAFF. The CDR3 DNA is TGTGCCAGCAGCCTCACACTAATGGGGGGGAACACTGAAGCTTTCTTT.

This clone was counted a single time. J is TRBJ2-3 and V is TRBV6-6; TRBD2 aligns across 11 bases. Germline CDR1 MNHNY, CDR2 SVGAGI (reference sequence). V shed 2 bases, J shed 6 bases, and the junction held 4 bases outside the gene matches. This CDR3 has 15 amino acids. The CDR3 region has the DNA TGTGCCAGCAGTTACATAGCGGGAGGGGGGGATACGCAGTATTTT. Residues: CASSYIAGGGDTQYF.

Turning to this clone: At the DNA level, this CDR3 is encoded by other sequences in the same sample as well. The CDR3 DNA sequence: TGCGCCAGCAGCTTGGGGGGGACAGCCTACGAGCAGTACTTC. Amino acid sequence: CASSLGGTAYEQYF. The chain links TRBV5-1 to TRBJ2-7; the match to TRBD1 covers 7 bases. The CDR3 contains 14 residues. Germline V gene data show CDR1 as SGHRS and CDR2 as YFSETQ. The V gene end was trimmed by 0 bases and the J gene end by 2 bases; junction bases not matched to a gene: 2.

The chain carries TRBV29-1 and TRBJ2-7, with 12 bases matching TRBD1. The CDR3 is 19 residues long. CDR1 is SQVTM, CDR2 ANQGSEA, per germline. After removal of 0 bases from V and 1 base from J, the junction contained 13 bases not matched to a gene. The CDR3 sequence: CSVEEIRDRGPDYSYEQYF. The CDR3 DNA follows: TGCAGCGTTGAAGAAATTAGGGACAGGGGGCCTGATTATTCCTACGAGCAGTACTTC.

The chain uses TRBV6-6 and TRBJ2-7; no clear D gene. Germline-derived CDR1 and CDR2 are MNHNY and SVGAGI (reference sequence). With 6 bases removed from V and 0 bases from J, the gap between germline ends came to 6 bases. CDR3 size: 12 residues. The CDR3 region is CASSHTSYEQYF. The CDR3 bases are TGTGCCAGCAGCCACACCTCCTACGAGCAGTACTTC.

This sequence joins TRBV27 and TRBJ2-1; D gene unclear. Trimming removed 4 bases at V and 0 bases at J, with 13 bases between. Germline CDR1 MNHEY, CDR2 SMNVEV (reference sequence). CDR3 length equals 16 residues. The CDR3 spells CASSYLIQSSYNEQFF. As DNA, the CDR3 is TGTGCCAGCAGTTATTTGATTCAAAGCTCCTACAATGAGCAGTTCTTC.

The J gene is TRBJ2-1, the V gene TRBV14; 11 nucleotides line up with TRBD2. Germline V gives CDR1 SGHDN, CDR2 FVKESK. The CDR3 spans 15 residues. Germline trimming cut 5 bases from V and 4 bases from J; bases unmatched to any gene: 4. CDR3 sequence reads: CASSFRLAGYNEQFF. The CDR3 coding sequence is TGTGCCAGCAGCTTCCGACTAGCGGGGTACAATGAGCAGTTCTTC. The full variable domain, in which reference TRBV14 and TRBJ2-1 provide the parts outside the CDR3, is EAGVTQFPSHSVIEKGQTVTLRCDPISGHDNLYWYRRVMGKEIKFLLHFVKESKQDESGMPNNRFLAERTGGTYSTLKVQPAELEDSGVYFCASSFRLAGYNEQFFGPGTRLTVL.

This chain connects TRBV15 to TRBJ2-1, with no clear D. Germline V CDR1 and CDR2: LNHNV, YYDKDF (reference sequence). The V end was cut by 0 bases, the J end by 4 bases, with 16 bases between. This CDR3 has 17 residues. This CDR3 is CATSRDPRQTPYNEQFF. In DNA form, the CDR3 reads TGTGCCACCAGCAGAGATCCCCGGCAGACTCCGTACAATGAGCAGTTCTTC.

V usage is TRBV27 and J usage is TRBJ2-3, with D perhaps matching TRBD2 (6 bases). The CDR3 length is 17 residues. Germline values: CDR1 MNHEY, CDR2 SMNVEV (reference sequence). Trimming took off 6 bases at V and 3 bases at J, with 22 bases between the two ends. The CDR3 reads CASRPNSRDFRTDTQYF. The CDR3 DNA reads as TGTGCCAGCAGACCTAATAGCCGGGACTTCAGAACAGATACGCAGTATTTT.

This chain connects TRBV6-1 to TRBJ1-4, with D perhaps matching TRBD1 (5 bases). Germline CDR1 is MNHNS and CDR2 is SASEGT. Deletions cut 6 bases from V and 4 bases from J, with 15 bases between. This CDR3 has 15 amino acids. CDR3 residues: CASSRRGGGNEKLFF. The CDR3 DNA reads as TGTGCCAGCAGCCGCCGGGGCGGCGGTAATGAAAAACTGTTTTTT.

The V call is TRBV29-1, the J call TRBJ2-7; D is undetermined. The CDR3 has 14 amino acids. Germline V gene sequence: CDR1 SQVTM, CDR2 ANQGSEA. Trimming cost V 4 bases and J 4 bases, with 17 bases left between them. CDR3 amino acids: CSVVAHEGLYEQYF. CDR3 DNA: TGCAGCGTTGTGGCCCACGAAGGTCTATACGAGCAGTACTTC.

The CDR3 bases are TGCGCCAGCAGCCAACCTCGTATGGGCAGCTCCACTGAAGCTTTCTTT. The encoded protein is CASSQPRMGSSTEAFF. The V and J genes are TRBV4-1 and TRBJ1-1; D gene unclear. The V gene lost 2 bases and the J gene lost 4 bases, with 17 bases spanning the gap. Germline values: CDR1 MGHRA, CDR2 YSYEKL. The CDR3 runs to 16 residues.

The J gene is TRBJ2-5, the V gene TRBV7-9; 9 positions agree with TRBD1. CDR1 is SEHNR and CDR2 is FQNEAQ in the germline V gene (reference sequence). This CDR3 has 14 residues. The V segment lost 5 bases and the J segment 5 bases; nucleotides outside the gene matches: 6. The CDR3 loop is CASSKQGARETQYF. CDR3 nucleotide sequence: TGTGCCAGCAGCAAACAGGGGGCTAGGGAGACCCAGTACTTC.

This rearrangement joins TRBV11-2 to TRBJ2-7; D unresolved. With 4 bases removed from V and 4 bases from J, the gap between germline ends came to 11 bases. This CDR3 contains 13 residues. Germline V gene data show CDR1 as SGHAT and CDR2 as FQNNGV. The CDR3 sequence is CASSSIPSYEQYF. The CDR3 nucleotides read TGTGCCAGCAGCTCGATACCATCATACGAGCAGTACTTC.

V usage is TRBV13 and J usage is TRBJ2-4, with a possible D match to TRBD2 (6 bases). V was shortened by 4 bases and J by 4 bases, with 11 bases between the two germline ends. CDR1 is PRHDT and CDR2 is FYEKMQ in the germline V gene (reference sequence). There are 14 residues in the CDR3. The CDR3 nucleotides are TGTGCCAGCAGCTGGAGGGACTCAAAAAACATTCAGTACTTC. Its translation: CASSWRDSKNIQYF.

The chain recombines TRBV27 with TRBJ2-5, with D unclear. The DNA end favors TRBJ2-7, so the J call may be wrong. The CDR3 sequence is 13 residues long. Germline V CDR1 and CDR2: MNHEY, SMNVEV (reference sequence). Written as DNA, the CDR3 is TGTGCCAGCAGTTTAACCTTCTCCTACGAGCAGTACTTC. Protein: CASSLTFSYEQYF.